The 30 T cell receptor beta chains presented below share a single source sample, sequenced in a study of cytomegalovirus exposure and HLA in healthy donors (dated by TCRdb to 2016 to 2017). Library method: the immunoSEQ multiplex PCR assay. A mixture of 60 forward primers for TCR Vbeta segments and 13 reverse primers for TCR Jbeta segments was used in the multiplex PCR. TCRdb re-hosts the immuneACCESS table, in-frame sequences only. Its copies lack some clones; in the studies checked, an unresolved V gene accounts for under half of them, and the cause for the rest is not known. This sample has approximately 200,000 clones in its table, and over 65% of those were observed once. About 1.2% of the sample is taken by the ten largest. Sequencing used PBMCs. Receptors were obtained from a human donor in good health.

This sequence joins TRBV29-1 and TRBJ1-3; D is undetermined. V shed 0 bases and J shed 3 bases, with 9 bases lying between them. Germline values: CDR1 SQVTM, CDR2 ANQGSEA. The CDR3 totals 14 residues. DNA for the CDR3: TGCAGCGTTGAAGATGGCCAGTTTGGAAACACCATATATTTT. It encodes CSVEDGQFGNTIYF.

The V call is TRBV2, the J call TRBJ2-5, with D possibly matching TRBD1 (6 bases). The CDR3 extends over 12 amino acids. Trimming left V 5 bases short and J 4 bases short, with 8 bases between. Germline V lookup: CDR1 SNHLY, CDR2 FYNNEI. The CDR3 coding sequence is TGTGCCAGCAGTTCGGACAGAGAGACCCAGTACTTC. It codes for CASSSDRETQYF.

The chain recombines TRBV7-2 with TRBJ2-5; TRBD2 agrees at 7 bases. The CDR3 totals 14 residues. The J segment lost 3 bases and the V segment lost 2 bases, leaving 3 bases of the junction unmatched. Germline CDR1 is SGHTA and CDR2 is FQGNSA. As DNA, the CDR3 is TGTGCCAGCAGCTTAACTAGCGTAAAAGAGACCCAGTACTTC. Translation: CASSLTSVKETQYF.

The chain uses TRBV7-9 and TRBJ2-1, with 9 bases matching TRBD2. This CDR3 contains 15 residues. The V gene's germline CDR1 is SEHNR and CDR2 FQNEAQ (reference sequence). Trimming removed 5 bases from V and 5 bases from J; junction bases left unmatched: 7. The CDR3 DNA reads TGTGCCAGCAGCACTGGCCCTAGCGGGGACAATGAGCAGTTCTTC. Its translation: CASSTGPSGDNEQFF. The full variable domain, its missing parts supplied by reference TRBV7-9 and TRBJ2-1, is DTGVSQNPRHKITKRGQNVTFRCDPISEHNRLYWYRQTLGQGPEFLTYFQNEAQLEKSRLLSDRFSAERPKGSFSTLEIQRTEQGDSAMYLCASSTGPSGDNEQFFGPGTRLTVL.

The V gene is TRBV6-1, the J gene TRBJ2-2; a weak D match, TRBD2 (6 bases). The germline V and J ends were trimmed by 6 bases and 4 bases, with 9 bases remaining between them. From germline, CDR1 is MNHNS and CDR2 SASEGT. The CDR3 has 13 amino acids. CDR3 coding DNA: TGTGCCAGCAGAGAGGGAGGCACCGGGGAGCTGTTTTTT. This gives the protein CASREGGTGELFF.

The CDR3 sequence is CASSSASGLSYEQYF. CDR3 DNA: TGTGCCAGCAGCTCGGCTAGCGGGCTATCCTACGAGCAGTACTTC. The chain uses TRBV11-2 and TRBJ2-7; 8 positions match TRBD2. The junction had 6 bases not matched to a gene; V was cut back by 4 bases and J by 1 base. The V gene's germline CDR1 is SGHAT and CDR2 FQNNGV. The CDR3 extends over 15 amino acids.

The chain couples TRBV7-8 to TRBJ2-1, with 12 bases identical to TRBD2. V shed 1 base, J shed 7 bases, and the junction held 8 bases outside the gene matches. CDR1 and CDR2 (germline): SGHVS, FQNEAQ. This CDR3 region has 17 residues. The CDR3: CASSLGLAGGLGNEQFF. CDR3 coding DNA: TGTGCCAGCAGCTTAGGTCTAGCGGGAGGGCTAGGGAATGAGCAGTTCTTC.

The chain employs TRBV16 and TRBJ1-1; no clear D gene. This CDR3 is built from 14 residues. CDR1 KGHSY and CDR2 FQNENV come from the germline V gene. V was shortened by 0 bases and J by 0 bases, with 5 bases between the two germline ends. CDR3 in DNA: TGTGCCAGCAGCCAATCGTCCGTGAACACTGAAGCTTTCTTT. Translation: CASSQSSVNTEAFF.

V and J are TRBV5-5 and TRBJ1-2; D perhaps matches TRBD1 (6 bases). Trimming pared 2 bases from V and 3 bases from J, leaving 14 bases between. CDR3 size: 15 residues. Germline CDR1 reads SGHKS; CDR2 reads YYEKEE (reference sequence). CDR3 sequence: CASSLHPDSHYGYTF. CDR3 nucleotides: TGTGCCAGCAGCTTACATCCGGACAGCCACTATGGCTACACCTTC.

The chain couples TRBV15 to TRBJ2-2, with 8 bases aligning to TRBD1. The CDR3 is 18 residues long. V gave up 0 bases and J gave up 1 base; unmatched junction bases: 7. CDR1 is LNHNV and CDR2 is YYDKDF in the germline V gene (reference sequence). The CDR3, as DNA: TGTGCCACCAGCAGAGAGGCCGCAGGGGGCCGGAACACCGGGGAGCTGTTTTTT. Translated: CATSREAAGGRNTGELFF.

This clone was found once. V gene TRBV7-9 combines with J gene TRBJ2-2; 7 bases align to TRBD2. The germline V gene encodes CDR1 SEHNR and CDR2 FQNEAQ (reference sequence). The V gene end was trimmed by 5 bases and the J gene end by 0 bases; junction bases not matched to a gene: 6. This CDR3 contains 16 residues. CDR3 sequence reads: CASSRPGTTNTGELFF. The CDR3 bases are TGTGCCAGCAGCCGCCCCGGGACTACGAACACCGGGGAGCTGTTTTTT.

This chain links TRBV6-6 with TRBJ2-5; 10 bases match TRBD1. CDR1 MNHNY and CDR2 SVGAGI come from the germline V gene (reference sequence). Germline trimming cut 5 bases from V and 5 bases from J; bases unmatched to any gene: 11. CDR3 length: 16 amino acids. CDR3 sequence (DNA): TGTGCCAGCAGTAGACCGACAGGGGGCGTAGGGGAGACCCAGTACTTC. Encoded protein: CASSRPTGGVGETQYF.

This chain connects TRBV6-5 to TRBJ2-1; a weak D match, TRBD2 (5 bases). V was cut by 6 bases and J by 5 bases, with 17 bases left in between. CDR3 size: 15 residues. Germline V CDR1 and CDR2: MNHEY, SVGAGI. In nucleotides, the CDR3 is TGTGCCAGCAGCCCGACTCCGGGGATTAACAATGAGCAGTTCTTC. It is translated as CASSPTPGINNEQFF.

The chain has TRBV18 and TRBJ2-7, with D possibly TRBD1 on 6 matching bases. The CDR3 extends over 16 amino acids. Germline values: CDR1 KGHSH, CDR2 LQKENI. V gave up 0 bases and J gave up 6 bases, with 18 bases separating them. CDR3 bases: TGTGCCAGCTCACCACCGGCTAGAACAGGGCGTGGCGAGCAGTACTTC. Amino acids: CASSPPARTGRGEQYF.

This chain connects TRBV27 to TRBJ2-1; D is perhaps TRBD1 (5 bases). V was pared by 4 bases and J by 1 base, with 8 bases between. The germline gives CDR1 MNHEY, CDR2 SMNVEV (reference sequence). The CDR3 is 14 amino acids. The CDR3 DNA reads TGTGCCAGCAGTTCGGCAGGGTCCTACAATGAGCAGTTCTTC. Translating it yields CASSSAGSYNEQFF.

V and J are TRBV7-9 and TRBJ2-5; 8 bases map to TRBD2. Germline assignment: CDR1 SEHNR and CDR2 FQNEAQ (reference sequence). The CDR3 covers 15 residues. Trimming took 5 bases from V and 7 from J; bases not matched to a gene: 12. CDR3 region: CASSPGSFGGGTQYF. CDR3 DNA: TGTGCCAGCAGCCCCGGGAGCTTCGGGGGGGGGACCCAGTACTTC.

The chain joins TRBV6-1 to TRBJ1-2; 10 nucleotides agree with TRBD1. The germline CDR1 and CDR2 sequences are MNHNS and SASEGT. J lost 5 bases, V lost 8 bases, and 8 bases had no gene match. The CDR3 consists of 14 residues. The CDR3 sequence: CASARDRGLYGYTF. CDR3 nucleotide sequence: TGTGCCAGCGCCCGGGACAGGGGCCTATATGGCTACACCTTC.

V gene TRBV6-1 combines with J gene TRBJ1-1, with a weak D call TRBD1 (6 bases). V gave up 4 bases and J gave up 2 bases, with 11 bases separating them. CDR1 and CDR2 from the germline V gene are MNHNS and SASEGT. The CDR3 extends over 14 amino acids. The CDR3, as DNA: TGTGCCAGCAGTGTTACAGGGATCAACACTGAAGCTTTCTTT. Its translation: CASSVTGINTEAFF.

V gene TRBV7-9 combines with J gene TRBJ1-4, with 9 bases that match TRBD1. The V gene end was trimmed by 5 bases and the J gene end by 9 bases; junction bases not matched to a gene: 4. Germline CDR1 and CDR2: SEHNR and FQNEAQ (reference sequence). The CDR3 loop spans 13 amino acids. CDR3 loop: CASSDGTGQKLFF. The CDR3 region has the DNA TGTGCCAGCAGCGACGGGACAGGGCAAAAACTGTTTTTT.

The chain is built from TRBV4-3 and TRBJ2-7; 13 nucleotides line up with TRBD2. Trimming removed 1 base from V and 3 bases from J; junction bases left unmatched: 3. CDR1 and CDR2 from the germline V gene are LGHNA and YSLEER. This CDR3 has 16 residues. CDR3 residues: CASSQAGTSGNYEQYF. In DNA form, the CDR3 reads TGCGCCAGCAGCCAAGCCGGGACTAGCGGGAACTACGAGCAGTACTTC.

The CDR3, as DNA: TGTGCCAGCAGTTTCTCCAGGGGGACCCAAGAGACCCAGTACTTC. Amino acid sequence: CASSFSRGTQETQYF. The chain is built from TRBV6-6 and TRBJ2-5, with TRBD1 matching over 7 bases. The CDR3 length is 15 residues. Germline CDR1 and CDR2: MNHNY and SVGAGI (reference sequence). V shed 4 bases and J 1 base; nucleotides not matched to a gene: 6.

The chain links TRBV4-1 to TRBJ2-3; 9 bases are a match to TRBD2. The CDR3 runs 17 residues. The junction had 8 bases not matched to a gene; V was cut back by 0 bases and J by 4 bases. Germline loops: CDR1 MGHRA, CDR2 YSYEKL. The CDR3 loop is CASSQEGSGRVADTQYF. In nucleotides, the CDR3 is TGCGCCAGCAGCCAAGAAGGTAGCGGGAGAGTAGCAGATACGCAGTATTTT.

The chain carries TRBV5-4 and TRBJ1-3; tentatively, D is TRBD1 (6 bases). V was shortened by 1 base and J by 3 bases, with 14 bases between the two germline ends. CDR3 length: 16 residues. Germline CDR1 reads SGHNT; CDR2 reads YYREEE (reference sequence). The CDR3: CASSLWQGQSGNTIYF. CDR3 in DNA: TGTGCCAGCAGCTTGTGGCAGGGGCAAAGTGGAAACACCATATATTTT. Full variable domain (remainder filled in from reference TRBV5-4 and TRBJ1-3): ETGVTQSPTHLIKTRGQQVTLRCSSQSGHNTVSWYQQALGQGPQFIFQYYREEENGRGNFPPRFSGLQFPNYSSELNVNALELDDSALYLCASSLWQGQSGNTIYFGEGSWLTVV.

The CDR3 DNA sequence: TGCGCCAGCAGCTTGGGGGCAGCCCACGAGCAGTACTTC. It yields the protein CASSLGAAHEQYF. V usage is TRBV5-1 and J usage is TRBJ2-7; D not certain. CDR3 size: 13 residues. Germline values: CDR1 SGHRS, CDR2 YFSETQ. V was cut by 0 bases and J by 5 bases, with 9 bases left in between.

This clone has only one observation. The chain recombines TRBV28 with TRBJ1-1; D uncertain. Trimming took 2 bases from V and 9 from J, leaving 13 bases between them. Germline V gene sequence: CDR1 MDHEN, CDR2 SYDVKM. The CDR3 sequence is 13 residues long. CDR3 sequence (DNA): TGTGCCAGCAGTTTAAATAATCCCTTAAAAGCTTTCTTT. It translates to CASSLNNPLKAFF.

The V and J genes are TRBV6-1 and TRBJ1-2; 11 nucleotides match TRBD1. This CDR3 has 18 amino acids. CDR1 and CDR2 from the germline V gene are MNHNS and SASEGT. J was trimmed by 4 bases and V by 4 bases; bases with no gene match: 14. CDR3 nucleotides: TGTGCCAGCAGTGCCCCCCTTGGACAGGGGGCGTTGAGCTATGGCTACACCTTC. This sequence encodes CASSAPLGQGALSYGYTF.

This chain joins TRBV29-1 and TRBJ2-1, with TRBD2 matching 7 bases. The J segment lost 4 bases and the V segment lost 7 bases, leaving 4 bases of the junction unmatched. The germline CDR1 and CDR2 sequences are SQVTM and ANQGSEA. The length of the CDR3 is 12 residues. The DNA for the CDR3 is TGCAGCGGCCGGACTAGTTACAATGAGCAGTTCTTC. Translation gives CSGRTSYNEQFF.

The CDR3 DNA is TGTGCCAGCAGTACTCCGGGACAGGTAAACAATGAGCAGTTCTTC. This sequence encodes CASSTPGQVNNEQFF. The chain has TRBV6-6 and TRBJ2-1; 8 nucleotides agree with TRBD1. The CDR3 runs to 15 residues. CDR1 and CDR2 from the germline V gene are MNHNY and SVGAGI (reference sequence). J lost 5 bases, V lost 5 bases, and 8 bases had no gene match.

V is TRBV4-2 and J is TRBJ2-3, with D maybe TRBD2 (6 bases). The CDR3 contains 16 residues. Trimming shortened V by 5 bases and J by 2 bases, and 17 bases separated the two germline ends. Germline CDR1 is LGHNA and CDR2 is YNFKEQ. The CDR3 bases are TGTGCCAGCAGCGAAAGGGTAGGACTAACCACAGATACGCAGTATTTT. Translated: CASSERVGLTTDTQYF.

The chain uses TRBV6-1 and TRBJ2-7; 7 bases agree with TRBD2. The CDR3 is 19 residues long. CDR1 and CDR2 from the germline V gene are MNHNS and SASEGT. J lost 2 bases, V lost 2 bases, and 18 bases had no gene match. The CDR3 here is CASSERGRAPSGSTYEQYF. The DNA for the CDR3 is TGTGCCAGCAGTGAAAGGGGCAGGGCCCCTAGCGGATCCACCTACGAGCAGTACTTC.